This TCR beta chain came from a study of T cells expressing NK-cell markers. Across the study: Among the eight sequenced donors, seven tested HCMV-seropositive and one tested seronegative.

This CDR3 spans 15 amino acids. Germline lookup yields CDR1 SGHAT and CDR2 FQNNGV. The study's findings and limits: About 6 donors had dominant NKG2C+ clonotypes that comprised roughly 1.0-8% of their CD8+ T cells.

TCRdb reanalyzed the 5' RACE reads, giving one entry per CDR3 protein sequence and no DNA. In total, the table holds around 550,000 distinct CDR3 sequences. With respect to this clonotype: Its antigen is not identified.

Sequenced sample: blood T cells: a sorted CD56 or NKG2C T cell subset, CD4+ or CD8+ T cells, or bulk PBMC T cells (not recorded which). The chain couples TRBV11-2 to TRBJ2-2; TCRdb gives TRBD1 as the D gene, but with no DNA this cannot be confirmed. This sequence was found in a man younger than 35 in good health. The chain's CDR3 is CASSAAGTGAGELFF.